This T cell receptor beta chain came from a study of radiotherapy plus CTLA-4 blockade in lung cancer. Study in general: Overall, 18% of patients showed an objective response, while roughly 28% attained disease control. General study results and limits: Early clone dynamics of blood T cells, plus interferon-beta, reportedly predicted response best.

For this clone: Its antigen is undetermined.

TCRdb's copy holds only in-frame clones and misses some; the assay was immunoSEQ multiplex PCR. The table lists under 50,000 clones, roughly 85% of them singletons, with around a fifth in the top ten. This CDR3 spans 19 amino acids. The chain has TRBV21-1 and TRBJ1-4; TRBD1 is the table's D call, not checked against the DNA. TRBV21-1 corresponds to a pseudogene. The sequences come from peripheral blood, collected from a patient treated with radiotherapy plus ipilimumab. The sequence derives from a human donor with non-small cell lung cancer whose response to radiotherapy plus ipilimumab could not be evaluated. The CDR3 sequence is CASSLGQGDVGSTNEKLFF. CDR3 bases: TGTGCCAGCAGCCTAGGACAGGGGGATGTCGGGAGCACTAATGAAAAACTGTTTTTT.